This record looks at one T cell receptor (beta chain) sequence and its context. This receptor's antigen is unknown. No base qualities exist here, and no much larger clone lies one base off it. These data belong to a study of cytomegalovirus exposure and HLA in healthy donors (dated by TCRdb to the late 2010s). For context, the study as a whole: An earlier analysis of several hundred of the donors reported 250 to 300 Gb of sequence data and 100 million to 130 million unique TCR beta sequences from about 179 million T cells. Roughly 300 gigabases of sequencing data and around 87 million unique TCR sequences were included in an early release covering about 700 HLA-typed donors. The genetic ancestry cluster associated with self-reported Caucasian donors included 65% to 90% of the roughly 360 genotyped donors. The study aimed to test whether signatures of past pathogen exposure could be identified by cataloging public T cell receptors. The study used immunosequencing to profile the T cell repertoires of approximately 640 subjects and linked those repertoires to cytomegalovirus serostatus. In addition to the first cohort of 666 subjects, a separate validation cohort of approximately 120 different subjects was used. To predict cytomegalovirus infection status, the study brought together high-throughput TCR immunosequencing, statistical association of individual TCRs with disease status, and machine learning. To study patterns of TCR occurrence, a later analysis re-analyzed previously published TCR beta repertoires from more than 550 donors and added high-resolution HLA genotyping. The later analysis used no new phenotypic data to find candidate immune exposures, relying instead on TCR beta sequences and their occurrence across donors. In an earlier analysis of over 550 of the donors, high-throughput TCR beta sequencing was used to judge whether each TCR beta V gene segment behaved as functional or pseudogenic. Donor age, sex, ethnicity and CMV serostatus were compiled together with the repertoire data. A later genetic analysis used genome-wide SNP genotypes for about three fifths of the 666 donors, treating that subset as a discovery cohort. Every repertoire in the discovery cohort had been generated on one and the same sequencing platform. Class I and class II HLA loci were covered by the typing at four-digit resolution. Typing coverage differed by locus: A, B, C, DRB1 and DQB1 were typed in roughly 629-630 donors, DQA1 in 500 to 550, DPA1 in some 610, and DPB1 in roughly 450. About five DR-DQ haplotypes were treated as single units for association and clustering because of strong linkage in the cohort. On average, roughly 200,000 unique TCR beta nucleotide sequences were sequenced per donor among a few hundred genotyped donors of the cohort, with roughly 19% of those sequences being non-productive.

CDR1 and CDR2, looked up from the germline V gene, are MDHEN and SYDVKM. V is clipped by 3 bases and J by 6 bases, and the sequence between their germline boundaries is 9 bases long. Spanning cysteine to phenylalanine, the CDR3 consists of 12 amino acids. Only CDR3 DNA is held: 36 bases, read in frame from base 1. The library was generated by the immunoSEQ multiplex PCR assay. For the multiplex PCR, a mixture combining 60 forward primers for TCR Vbeta segments and 13 reverse primers for TCR Jbeta segments was used. The CDR3 region of rearranged TCR beta genes was amplified from genomic DNA by a multiplex PCR assay. On the Illumina HiSeq System, the amplified TCR beta libraries were sequenced as 87-base-pair reads. As for how the authors treated the data: A later analysis tallied 75 million to 95 million unique TCR beta chains across the 610 or so repertoires, and approximately 12 million of those chains were shared by two or more donors. A nearest-neighbor algorithm error-corrected the raw reads and collapsed the reads into unique sequences, merging closely related sequences to remove PCR and sequencing errors. To assign V, D and J gene segments, CDR3 sequences were aligned to IMGT reference sequences. Each retained sequence needed at least a six-nucleotide match to both a V gene segment and a J gene segment. Rearrangements were classified as productive when the CDR3 lacked stop codons and remained in frame with V and J, and all other rearrangements were classified as non-productive. Following IMGT convention, CDR3 was defined as the stretch from the second conserved V-encoded cysteine to the conserved J-encoded phenylalanine. The earlier analysis of about 560 of the donors excluded any sequence lacking an unambiguous match to a single V gene segment. An earlier analysis of 450 to 650 of the donors called V segments functional above 56.7% productive rearrangements and segregating when the between-donor standard deviation exceeded 5%. A statistical classification framework was built for diagnosing cytomegalovirus status from the catalog of TCR beta chain sequences. A later analysis assigned V and J genes by comparing TCR nucleotide sequences with IMGT/GENE-DB human TR gene sequences. Using the TCRdist pipeline, a later analysis assigned CDR3 sequences along with most-parsimonious VDJ recombination scenarios. In a later analysis, every TCR beta chain was defined by the combination of its CDR3 amino acid sequence and its V-gene family, and reads without a unique V-gene family were dropped. To address suspected cross-contamination and a sequencing artifact, a later analysis removed over 500 highly shared, low-generation-probability nucleotide sequences. In a later analysis, a clonal expansion index was calculated for each public chain from normalized within-repertoire ranks of inferred template counts. In a later analysis, generation probabilities were computed with a VDJ recombination model fitted to out-of-frame rearrangements, and the resulting probabilities were checked against IGoR. In a later analysis, hypergeometric tests were used to score TCR-TCR, TCR-HLA and TCR-CMV co-occurrence, with a repertoire-size bias correction applied to TCR pairs. False discovery rates were estimated in a later analysis by permuting HLA or CMV assignments 20 times. In a later analysis, co-occurring TCRs were grouped using DBSCAN, and TCRdist sequence similarity was added for clustering within HLA-allele-positive subsets. Repertoires with fewer than 30,000 or more than 120,000 public chains were left out of co-occurrence clustering, as were four to six repertoires with anomalous nucleotide sharing. TCRdb re-hosts the immuneACCESS table, in-frame sequences only. Its copies lack some clones; in the studies checked, an unresolved V gene accounts for under half of them, and the cause for the rest is not known. The V and J calls and clone size come from that table; D and trimming were worked out from the DNA. This sample gives more than 75,000 clones in total; about 68% of them show up just once. The ten largest clones add up to over 7.5% of the sample.

The cohort was made up of approximately 700 healthy bone marrow donors. All cohort members were sampled while nominally healthy, although unrecorded immune exposures were likely present. The donor was CMV seropositive and was included in the group of 250 to 300 seropositive cohort members. Every donor gave a peripheral blood sample, and the peripheral blood mononuclear cells from that sample were used for TCR beta sequencing. The Qiagen DNeasy Blood Extraction Kit was used to extract genomic DNA from the blood cell samples. Findings and caveats that apply to the study as a whole: Roughly uniform sequencing depth across donors was assumed in presence/absence analyses, although this assumption may not hold. A few of the identified cytomegalovirus-associated TCR beta chains were confirmed in vitro to be specific for cytomegalovirus antigens. For the cohort, immune exposure information was limited to CMV serostatus. According to a later analysis, most CMV-associated TCR beta chains appeared to be HLA-restricted, and the HLA associations seemed to be driven largely by CMV exposure. According to a later genetic analysis, donors in an Asian-associated ancestry cluster had fewer N-insertions in productive TCRs than the approximately 610-donor mean. Across donors, most TCR sequences were observed very rarely, whereas some public TCRs were present in many individuals. Specific HLA alleles were associated with some 15,000 TCR beta sequences at a false discovery rate of 0.05 in a later analysis. HLA typing was unavailable for some donors at each locus, so association tests used only the typed subset. Because the 87-base-pair reads could not distinguish some IMGT-functional V segments, including TRBV6-2 and TRBV6-3, those segments were excluded. Assigning TCR associations to individual alleles was difficult when HLA alleles, especially DR and DQ, strongly co-occurred. In a later analysis, HLA-associated TCR beta chains were found to be more clonally expanded and to have lower generation probabilities than equally common non-associated chains. In both the original and validation cohorts, the classifier was reported to diagnose cytomegalovirus status with high specificity and sensitivity. An earlier analysis of 587 of the donors showed that most TCR beta V segments appeared in productive rearrangements either about 87% or about 30% of the time, which broadly matched IMGT annotations. Only TCR beta chains were sequenced in this cohort, and the absence of alpha or paired-chain data limited detectable features. A later genetic analysis associated a missense DCLRE1C variant with V-gene and J-gene trimming of TCR beta chains, and an independent cohort replicated the association. The authors suggested that the approach could potentially be extended to other disease states and immunological phenotypes. Correlated functional status among segregating V segments might be attributable to linkage disequilibrium, but an unknown experimental factor could not be ruled out. According to a later analysis, parvovirus B19, influenza, CMV and Epstein-Barr virus appeared linked to several top co-occurrence clusters. The earlier analysis of approximately 540 of the donors excluded fewer than 20 rarely observed V segments, including chromosome 9 orphons, because counts were too low. A later analysis found that TCR association rates varied across HLA loci, with DRB1 alleles showing the most associated TCRs and HLA-C alleles the fewest. A total of 150 or so TCR beta chains were listed by the study as associated with cytomegalovirus. A further reported finding was that TCR beta sequences accurately predicted the HLA-A and HLA-B alleles for most subjects in the first cohort. A group of highly shared sequence variants was considered likely to be a technical artifact of the sequencing pipeline.

Specimen: PBMCs. Rearrangement joined TRBV28 to TRBJ2-7; there is no confident call for the D gene. The TCR comes from a middle-aged man in good health and CMV-seropositive. The base sequence is TGTGCCAGCAGTTTCTCCTCCCGCGAGCAGTACTTC. This translates into CASSFSSREQYF. The full variable domain, with segments outside the CDR3 supplied by the reference TRBV28 and TRBJ2-7 proteins, appears as DVKVTQSSRYLVKRTGEKVFLECVQDMDHENMFWYRQDPGLGLRLIYFSYDVKMKEKGDIPEGYSVSREKKERFSLILESASTNQTSMYLCASSFSSREQYFGPGTRLTVT.